This T cell receptor beta chain originates from a study of shared clonotypes between healthy human individuals. The method was immunoSEQ multiplex PCR; TCRdb's version includes in-frame clones alone and lacks a portion of them. The data contain about 1 million clones, about 80% of them seen just once; the ten biggest clones take up approximately 1.5%. Study results and caveats: Inspection by rarefaction showed sorted-subset sequencing to be incomplete despite large depth.

For this clone: Its antigen is not known.

With 5 bases clipped from V and 3 bases from J, the junction kept 11 bases outside the gene matches. The V gene's germline CDR1 is SGHTA and CDR2 FQGNSA. This CDR3 comprises 16 residues. This sequence joins TRBV7-2 and TRBJ1-2, with 8 nucleotides matching TRBD1. This sequence originates from a man younger than 35 in good health. The sequenced sample was memory CD4+ T cells sorted from blood. The subset: CD45RA-negative fraction. As DNA, the CDR3 is TGTGCCAGCAGCCCCGACAGGGGTTACTTCGACTATGGCTACACCTTC. Its translation: CASSPDRGYFDYGYTF.